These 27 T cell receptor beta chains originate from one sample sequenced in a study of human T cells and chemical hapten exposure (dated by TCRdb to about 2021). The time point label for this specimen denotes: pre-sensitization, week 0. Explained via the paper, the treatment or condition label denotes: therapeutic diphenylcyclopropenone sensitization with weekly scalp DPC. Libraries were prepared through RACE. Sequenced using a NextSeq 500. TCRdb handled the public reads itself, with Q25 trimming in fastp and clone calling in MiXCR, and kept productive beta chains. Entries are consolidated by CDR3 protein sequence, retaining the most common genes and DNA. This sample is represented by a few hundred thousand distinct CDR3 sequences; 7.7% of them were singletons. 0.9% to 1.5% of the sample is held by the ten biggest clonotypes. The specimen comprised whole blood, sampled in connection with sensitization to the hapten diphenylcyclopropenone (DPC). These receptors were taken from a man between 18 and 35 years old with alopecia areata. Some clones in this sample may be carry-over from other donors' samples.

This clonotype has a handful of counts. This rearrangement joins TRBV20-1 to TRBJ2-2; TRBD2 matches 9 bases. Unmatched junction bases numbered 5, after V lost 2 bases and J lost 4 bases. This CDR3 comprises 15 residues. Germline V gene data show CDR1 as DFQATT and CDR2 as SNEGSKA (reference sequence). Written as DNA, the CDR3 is TGCAGTGCTAGAATAGCGGGGGCCTTCACCGGGGAGCTGTTTTTT. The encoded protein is CSARIAGAFTGELFF.

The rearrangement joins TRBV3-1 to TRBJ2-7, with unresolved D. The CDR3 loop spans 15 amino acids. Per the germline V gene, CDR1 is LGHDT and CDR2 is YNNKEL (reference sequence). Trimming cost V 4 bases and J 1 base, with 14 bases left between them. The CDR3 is CASSPRAHASYEQYF. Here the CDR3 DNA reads TGTGCCAGCAGCCCACGGGCCCACGCTTCCTACGAGCAGTACTTC.

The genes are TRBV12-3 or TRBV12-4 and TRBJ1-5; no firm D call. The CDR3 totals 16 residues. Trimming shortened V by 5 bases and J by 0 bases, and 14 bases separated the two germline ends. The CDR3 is CASSPLEWASNQPQHF. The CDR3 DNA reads TGTGCCAGCAGTCCCCTTGAATGGGCTAGCAATCAGCCCCAGCATTTT.

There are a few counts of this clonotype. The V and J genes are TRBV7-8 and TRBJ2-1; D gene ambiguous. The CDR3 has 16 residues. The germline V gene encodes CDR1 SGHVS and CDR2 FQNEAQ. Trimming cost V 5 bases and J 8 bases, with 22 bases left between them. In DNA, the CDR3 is TGTGCCAGCAGCGTCCCTGACACCCTTGACATGGATGAGCAGTTCTTC. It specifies CASSVPDTLDMDEQFF.

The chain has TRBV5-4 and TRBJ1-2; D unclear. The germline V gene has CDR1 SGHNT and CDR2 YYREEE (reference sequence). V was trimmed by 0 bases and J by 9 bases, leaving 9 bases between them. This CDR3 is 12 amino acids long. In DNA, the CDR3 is TGTGCCAGCAGCTTGGACAGCAGAAGCTACACCTTC. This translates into CASSLDSRSYTF.

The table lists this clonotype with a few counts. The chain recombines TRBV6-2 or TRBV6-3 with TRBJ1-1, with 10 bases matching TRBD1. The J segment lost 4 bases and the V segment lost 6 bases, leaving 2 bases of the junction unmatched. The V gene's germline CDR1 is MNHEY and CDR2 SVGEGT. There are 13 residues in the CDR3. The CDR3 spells CASRRDRGTEAFF. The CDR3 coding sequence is TGTGCCAGCAGAAGGGACAGGGGCACTGAAGCTTTCTTT.

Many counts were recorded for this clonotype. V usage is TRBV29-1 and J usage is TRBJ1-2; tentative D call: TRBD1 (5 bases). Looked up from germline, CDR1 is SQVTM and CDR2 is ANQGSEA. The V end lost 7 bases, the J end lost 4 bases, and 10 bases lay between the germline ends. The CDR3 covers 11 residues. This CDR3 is CSAFDSYGYTF. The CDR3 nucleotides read TGCAGCGCCTTCGACAGCTATGGCTACACCTTC.

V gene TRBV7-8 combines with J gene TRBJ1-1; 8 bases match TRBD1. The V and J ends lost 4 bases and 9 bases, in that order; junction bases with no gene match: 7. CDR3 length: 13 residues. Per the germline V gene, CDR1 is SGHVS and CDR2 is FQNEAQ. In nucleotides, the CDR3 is TGTGCCAGCAGCTCCAGGGGGCAGGGGAAAGCTTTCTTT. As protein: CASSSRGQGKAFF. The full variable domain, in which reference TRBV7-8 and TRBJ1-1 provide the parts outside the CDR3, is GAGVSQSPRYKVAKRGQDVALRCDPISGHVSLFWYQQALGQGPEFLTYFQNEAQLDKSGLPSDRFFAERPEGSVSTLKIQRTQQEDSAVYLCASSSRGQGKAFFGQGTRLTVV.

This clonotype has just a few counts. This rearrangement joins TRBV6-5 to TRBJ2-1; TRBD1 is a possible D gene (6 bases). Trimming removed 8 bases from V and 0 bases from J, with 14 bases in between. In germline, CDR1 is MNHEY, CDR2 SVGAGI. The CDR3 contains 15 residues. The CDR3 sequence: CASRAGQSSYNEQFF. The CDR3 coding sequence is TGTGCCAGCCGAGCCGGACAGAGCTCCTACAATGAGCAGTTCTTC.

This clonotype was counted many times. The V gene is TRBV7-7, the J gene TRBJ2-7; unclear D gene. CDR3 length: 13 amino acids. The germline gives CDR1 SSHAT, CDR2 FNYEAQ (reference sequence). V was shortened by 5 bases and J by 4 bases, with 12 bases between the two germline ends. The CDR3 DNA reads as TGTGCCAGCAGCCCAACACACAAGTACGAGCAGTACGTC. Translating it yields CASSPTHKYEQYV.

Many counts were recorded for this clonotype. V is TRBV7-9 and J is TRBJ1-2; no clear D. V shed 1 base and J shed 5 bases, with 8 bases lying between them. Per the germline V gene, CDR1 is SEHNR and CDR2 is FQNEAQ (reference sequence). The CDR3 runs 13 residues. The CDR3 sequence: CASSLGVEYGYTF. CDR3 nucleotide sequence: TGTGCCAGCAGCTTAGGGGTGGAGTATGGCTACACCTTC.

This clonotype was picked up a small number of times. The CDR3 here is CSVQARRFEKLFF. The CDR3 nucleotides are TGCAGTGTACAGGCCAGGCGGTTTGAAAAACTGTTTTTT. The chain couples TRBV20-1 to TRBJ1-4, with D maybe TRBD1 (5 bases). V was cut by 7 bases and J by 7 bases, with 16 bases left in between. The CDR3 is made up of 13 amino acids. Per the germline V gene, CDR1 is DFQATT and CDR2 is SNEGSKA (reference sequence).

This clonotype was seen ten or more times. The CDR3 reads CASSVVRKNTEAFF. The CDR3 DNA follows: TGTGCCAGCAGCGTAGTTAGGAAGAACACTGAAGCTTTCTTT. The chain joins TRBV9 to TRBJ1-1, with unresolved D. This CDR3 comprises 14 residues. Germline CDR1 reads SGDLS; CDR2 reads YYNGEE. Trimming left V 0 bases short and J 1 base short, with 7 bases between. The full variable domain, in which reference TRBV9 and TRBJ1-1 provide the parts outside the CDR3, is DSGVTQTPKHLITATGQRVTLRCSPRSGDLSVYWYQQSLDQGLQFLIQYYNGEERAKGNILERFSAQQFPDLHSELNLSSLELGDSALYFCASSVVRKNTEAFFGQGTRLTVV.

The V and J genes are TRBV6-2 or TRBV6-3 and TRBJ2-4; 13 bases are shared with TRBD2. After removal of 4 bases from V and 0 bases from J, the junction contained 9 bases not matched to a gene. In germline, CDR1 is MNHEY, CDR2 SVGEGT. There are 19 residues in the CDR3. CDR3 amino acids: CASSSSGTSGILAKNIQYF. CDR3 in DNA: TGTGCCAGCAGTTCATCCGGGACTAGCGGGATCCTAGCCAAAAACATTCAGTACTTC.

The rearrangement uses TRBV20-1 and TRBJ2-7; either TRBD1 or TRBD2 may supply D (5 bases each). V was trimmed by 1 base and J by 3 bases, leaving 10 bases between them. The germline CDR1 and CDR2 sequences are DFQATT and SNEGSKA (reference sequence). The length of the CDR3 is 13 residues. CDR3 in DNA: TGCAGTGCTAGAGCCGGGACCCTCTACGAGCAGTACTTC. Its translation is CSARAGTLYEQYF.

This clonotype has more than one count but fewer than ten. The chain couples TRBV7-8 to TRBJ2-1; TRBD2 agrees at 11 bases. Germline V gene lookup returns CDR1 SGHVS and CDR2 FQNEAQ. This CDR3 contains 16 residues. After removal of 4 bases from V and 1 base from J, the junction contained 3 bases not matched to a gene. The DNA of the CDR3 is TGTGCCAGCAGCTATAGCGGGGGGGCTTCCTACAATGAGCAGTTCTTC. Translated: CASSYSGGASYNEQFF.

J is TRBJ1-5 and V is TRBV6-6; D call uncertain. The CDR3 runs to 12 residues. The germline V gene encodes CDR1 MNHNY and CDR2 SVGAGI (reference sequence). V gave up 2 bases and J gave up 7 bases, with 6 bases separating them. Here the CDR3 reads CASSYPPQPQHF. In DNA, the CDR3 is TGTGCCAGCAGTTACCCTCCCCAGCCCCAGCATTTT.

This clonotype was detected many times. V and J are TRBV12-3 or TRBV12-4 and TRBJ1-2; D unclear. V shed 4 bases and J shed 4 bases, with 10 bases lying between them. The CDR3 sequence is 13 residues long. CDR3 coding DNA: TGTGCCAGCAGTTCAGACGGTCCCTATGGCTACACCTTC. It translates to CASSSDGPYGYTF.

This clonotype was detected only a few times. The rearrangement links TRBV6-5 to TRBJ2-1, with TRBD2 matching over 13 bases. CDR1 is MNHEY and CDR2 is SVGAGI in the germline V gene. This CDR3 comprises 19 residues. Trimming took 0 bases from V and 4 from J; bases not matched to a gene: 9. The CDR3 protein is CASSYSPKGLAGLYNEQFF. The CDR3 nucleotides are TGTGCCAGCAGTTACTCCCCTAAGGGACTAGCGGGGTTATACAATGAGCAGTTCTTC.

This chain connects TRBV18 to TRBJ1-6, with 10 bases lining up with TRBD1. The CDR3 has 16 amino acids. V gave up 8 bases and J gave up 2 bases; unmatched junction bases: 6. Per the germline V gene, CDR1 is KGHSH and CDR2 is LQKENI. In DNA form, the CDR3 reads TGTGCCAGCACCGGGACAGGGGTAACCTATAATTCACCCCTCCACTTT. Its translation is CASTGTGVTYNSPLHF.

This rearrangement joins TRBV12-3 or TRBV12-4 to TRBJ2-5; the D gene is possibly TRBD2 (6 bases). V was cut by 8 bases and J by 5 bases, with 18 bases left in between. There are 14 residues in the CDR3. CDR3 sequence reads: CASLSEGSWETQYF. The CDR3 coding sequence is TGTGCCAGCCTATCGGAGGGATCGTGGGAGACCCAGTACTTC.

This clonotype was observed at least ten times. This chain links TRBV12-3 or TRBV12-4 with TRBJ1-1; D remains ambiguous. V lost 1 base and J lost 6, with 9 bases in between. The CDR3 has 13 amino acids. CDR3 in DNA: TGTGCCAGCAGTTTAGGGGAATGGGCTGAAGCTTTCTTT. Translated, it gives CASSLGEWAEAFF.

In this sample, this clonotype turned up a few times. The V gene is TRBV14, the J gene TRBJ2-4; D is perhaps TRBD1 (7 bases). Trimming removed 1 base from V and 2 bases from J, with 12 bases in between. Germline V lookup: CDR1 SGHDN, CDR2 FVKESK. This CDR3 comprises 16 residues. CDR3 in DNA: TGTGCCAGCAGCCAAGGGACAGGACTATCCAAAAACATTCAGTACTTC. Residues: CASSQGTGLSKNIQYF.

CDR3 region: CASSLDRLAETQYF. The CDR3 DNA sequence: TGTGCCAGCAGCTTAGATCGACTAGCGGAGACCCAGTACTTC. This chain connects TRBV13 to TRBJ2-5; 8 bases are shared with TRBD2. Germline V gene data show CDR1 as PRHDT and CDR2 as FYEKMQ (reference sequence). The CDR3 runs 14 residues. V lost 1 base, J lost 5 bases, and 3 bases stayed unmatched. The variable domain in full, with the rest retrieved from reference TRBV13 and TRBJ2-5, is AAGVIQSPRHLIKEKRETATLKCYPIPRHDTVYWYQQGPGQDPQFLISFYEKMQSDKGSIPDRFSAQQFSDYHSELNMSSLELGDSALYFCASSLDRLAETQYFGPGTRLLVL.

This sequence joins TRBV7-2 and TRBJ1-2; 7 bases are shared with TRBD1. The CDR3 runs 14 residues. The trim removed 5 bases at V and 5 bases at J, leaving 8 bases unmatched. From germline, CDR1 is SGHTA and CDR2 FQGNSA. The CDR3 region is CASSTGQVDYGYTF. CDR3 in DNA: TGTGCCAGCAGCACAGGACAGGTCGATTATGGCTACACCTTC.

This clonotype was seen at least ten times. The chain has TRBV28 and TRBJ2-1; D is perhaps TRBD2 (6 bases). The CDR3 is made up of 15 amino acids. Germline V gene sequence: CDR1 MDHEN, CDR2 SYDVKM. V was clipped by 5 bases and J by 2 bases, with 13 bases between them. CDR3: CASSSPGVTYNEQFF. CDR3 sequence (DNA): TGTGCCAGCAGTAGCCCGGGAGTTACCTACAATGAGCAGTTCTTC.

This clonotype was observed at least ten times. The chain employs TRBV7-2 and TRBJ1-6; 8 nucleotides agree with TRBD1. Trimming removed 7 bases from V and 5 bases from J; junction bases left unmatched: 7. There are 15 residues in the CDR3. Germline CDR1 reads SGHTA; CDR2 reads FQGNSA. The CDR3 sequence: CASTRTGIDNSPLHF. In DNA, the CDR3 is TGTGCCAGCACCCGGACAGGGATCGATAATTCACCCCTCCACTTT. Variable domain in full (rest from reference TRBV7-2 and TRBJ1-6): GAGVSQSPSNKVTEKGKDVELRCDPISGHTALYWYRQSLGQGLEFLIYFQGNSAPDKSGLPSDRFSAERTGGSVSTLTIQRTQQEDSAVYLCASTRTGIDNSPLHFGNGTRLTVT.